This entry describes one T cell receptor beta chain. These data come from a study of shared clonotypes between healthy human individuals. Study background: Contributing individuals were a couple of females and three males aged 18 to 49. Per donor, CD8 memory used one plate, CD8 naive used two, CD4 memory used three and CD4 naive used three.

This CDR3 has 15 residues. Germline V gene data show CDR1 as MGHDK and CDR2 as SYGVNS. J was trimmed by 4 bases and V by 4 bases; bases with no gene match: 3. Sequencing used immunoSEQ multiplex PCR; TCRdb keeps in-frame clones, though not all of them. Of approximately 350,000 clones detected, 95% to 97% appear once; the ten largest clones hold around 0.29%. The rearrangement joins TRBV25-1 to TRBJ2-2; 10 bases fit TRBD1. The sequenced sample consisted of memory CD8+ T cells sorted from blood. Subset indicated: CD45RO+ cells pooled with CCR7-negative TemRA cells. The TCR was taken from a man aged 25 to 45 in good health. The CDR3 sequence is CASSAGTGVTGELFF. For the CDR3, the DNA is TGTGCCAGCAGTGCCGGGACAGGGGTCACCGGGGAGCTGTTTTTT.